The source of this TCR beta chain is a study of T cells after yellow fever vaccination. About the study: It was SMART-Seq v4 Ultra Low Input that prepared the fractions with low cell numbers. The study's findings and limits: At around 95% for CD4 and 70% to 90% for CD8, most primary-vaccination clones showed up again after the booster.

TCRdb re-called the 5' RACE reads with MiXCR, one entry per CDR3 protein. Of approximately 340,000 distinct CDR3 sequences listed, 8.5% to 9% were seen once; the top ten hold approximately 18%. CDR1 and CDR2 (germline): SGHTA, FQGNSA. Trimming cost V 7 bases and J 3 bases; bases outside gene matches: 6. The CDR3 runs to 14 residues. This clonotype was counted between two and nine times. What it binds is unknown. J is TRBJ2-5 and V is TRBV7-2; 9 bases agree with TRBD2. Sequenced here: PBMCs, sampled on the day of the first yellow fever vaccination. This sequence originates from a young man who received the YFV17D yellow fever vaccine. CDR3 sequence reads: CASKEAGGKETQYF. The CDR3 region has the DNA TGTGCCAGCAAGGAGGCGGGGGGGAAAGAGACCCAGTACTTC. The full variable domain, its missing parts supplied by reference TRBV7-2 and TRBJ2-5, is GAGVSQSPSNKVTEKGKDVELRCDPISGHTALYWYRQSLGQGLEFLIYFQGNSAPDKSGLPSDRFSAERTGGSVSTLTIQRTQQEDSAVYLCASKEAGGKETQYFGPGTRLLVL.